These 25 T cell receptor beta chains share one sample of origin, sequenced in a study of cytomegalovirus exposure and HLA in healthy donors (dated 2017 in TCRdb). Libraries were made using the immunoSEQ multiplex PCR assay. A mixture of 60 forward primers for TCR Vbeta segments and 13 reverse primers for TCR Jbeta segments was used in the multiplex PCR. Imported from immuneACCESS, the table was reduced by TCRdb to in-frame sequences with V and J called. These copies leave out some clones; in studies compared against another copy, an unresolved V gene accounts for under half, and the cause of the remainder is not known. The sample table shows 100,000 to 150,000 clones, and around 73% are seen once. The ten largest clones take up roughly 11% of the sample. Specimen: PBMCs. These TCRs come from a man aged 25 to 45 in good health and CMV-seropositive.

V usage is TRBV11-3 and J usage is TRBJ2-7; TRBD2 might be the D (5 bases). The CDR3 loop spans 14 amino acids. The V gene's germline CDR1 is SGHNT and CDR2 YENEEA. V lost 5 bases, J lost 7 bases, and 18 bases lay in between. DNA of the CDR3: TGTGCCAGCAGCAAGACTACCCCATGGGGAGAGCAGTACTTC. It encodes CASSKTTPWGEQYF.

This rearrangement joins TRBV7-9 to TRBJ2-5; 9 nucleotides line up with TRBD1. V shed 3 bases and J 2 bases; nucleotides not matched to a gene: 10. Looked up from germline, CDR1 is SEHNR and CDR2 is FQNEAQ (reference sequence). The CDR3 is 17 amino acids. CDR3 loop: CASSLGQGRLRQETQYF. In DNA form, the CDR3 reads TGTGCCAGCAGCTTGGGACAGGGCCGATTAAGGCAAGAGACCCAGTACTTC.

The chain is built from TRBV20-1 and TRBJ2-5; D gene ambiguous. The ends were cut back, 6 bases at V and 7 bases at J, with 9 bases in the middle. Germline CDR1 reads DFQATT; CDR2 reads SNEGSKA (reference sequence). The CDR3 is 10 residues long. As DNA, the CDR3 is TGCAGTGCCCCTCTCGGGACCCAGTACTTC. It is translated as CSAPLGTQYF.

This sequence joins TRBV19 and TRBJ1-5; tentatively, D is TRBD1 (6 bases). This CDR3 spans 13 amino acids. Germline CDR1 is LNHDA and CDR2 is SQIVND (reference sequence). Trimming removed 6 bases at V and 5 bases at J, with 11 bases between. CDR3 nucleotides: TGTGCCAGTAGCAGGGGCTGGGATCAGCCCCAGCATTTT. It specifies CASSRGWDQPQHF.

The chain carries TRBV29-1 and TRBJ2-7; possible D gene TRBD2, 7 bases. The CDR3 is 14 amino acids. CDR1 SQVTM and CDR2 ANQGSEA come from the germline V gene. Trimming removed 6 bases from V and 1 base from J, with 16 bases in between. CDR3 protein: CSVRGGLRSYEQYF. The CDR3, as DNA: TGCAGCGTCCGCGGGGGCCTAAGATCCTACGAGCAGTACTTC.

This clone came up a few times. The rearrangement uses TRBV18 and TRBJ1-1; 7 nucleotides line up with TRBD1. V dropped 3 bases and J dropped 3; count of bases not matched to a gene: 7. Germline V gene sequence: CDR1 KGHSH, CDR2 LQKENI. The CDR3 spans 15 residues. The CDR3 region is CASSPRTGRDTEAFF. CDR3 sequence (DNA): TGTGCCAGCTCACCTCGGACAGGCCGCGACACTGAAGCTTTCTTT.

CDR3: CASSLYPSGSYEQFF. CDR3 nucleotide sequence: TGTGCCAGCAGCTTATACCCTAGCGGGAGTTATGAGCAGTTCTTC. The chain combines TRBV7-3 with TRBJ2-1; TRBD2 aligns across 10 bases. Trimming at V came to 2 bases and at J to 8 bases, leaving 6 bases not matched to a gene. Germline CDR1 SGHTA, CDR2 FQGTGA. This CDR3 region has 15 residues.

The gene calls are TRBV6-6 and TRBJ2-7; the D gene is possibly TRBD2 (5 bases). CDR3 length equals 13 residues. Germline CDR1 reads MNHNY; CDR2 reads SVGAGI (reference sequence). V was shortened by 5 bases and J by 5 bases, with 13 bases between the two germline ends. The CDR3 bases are TGTGCCAGCAGTACTTATATGAGGGACGAGCAGTACTTC. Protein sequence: CASSTYMRDEQYF.

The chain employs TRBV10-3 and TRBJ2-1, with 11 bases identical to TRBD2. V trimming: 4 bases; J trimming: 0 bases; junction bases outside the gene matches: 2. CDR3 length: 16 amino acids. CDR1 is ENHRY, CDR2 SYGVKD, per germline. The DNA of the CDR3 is TGTGCCATCAGTGTTCTAGCGGGAGGCTCCTACAATGAGCAGTTCTTC. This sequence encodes CAISVLAGGSYNEQFF.

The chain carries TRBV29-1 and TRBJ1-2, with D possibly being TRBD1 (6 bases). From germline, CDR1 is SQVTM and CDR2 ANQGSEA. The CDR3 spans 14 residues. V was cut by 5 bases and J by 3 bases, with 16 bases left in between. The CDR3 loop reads CSVRGEGGYYGYTF. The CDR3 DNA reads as TGCAGCGTTCGAGGGGAAGGGGGATACTATGGCTACACCTTC.

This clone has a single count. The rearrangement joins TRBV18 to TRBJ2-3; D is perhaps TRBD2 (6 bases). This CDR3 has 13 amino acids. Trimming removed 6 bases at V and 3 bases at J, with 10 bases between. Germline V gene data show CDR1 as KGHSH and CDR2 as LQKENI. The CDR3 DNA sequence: TGTGCCAGCTCGGGGGGAATGACAGATACGCAGTATTTT. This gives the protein CASSGGMTDTQYF.

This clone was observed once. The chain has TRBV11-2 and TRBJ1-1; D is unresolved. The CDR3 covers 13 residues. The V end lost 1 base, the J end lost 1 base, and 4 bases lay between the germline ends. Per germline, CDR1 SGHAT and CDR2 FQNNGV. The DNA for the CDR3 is TGTGCCAGCAGCTTAGGGCCGAACACTGAAGCTTTCTTT. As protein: CASSLGPNTEAFF.

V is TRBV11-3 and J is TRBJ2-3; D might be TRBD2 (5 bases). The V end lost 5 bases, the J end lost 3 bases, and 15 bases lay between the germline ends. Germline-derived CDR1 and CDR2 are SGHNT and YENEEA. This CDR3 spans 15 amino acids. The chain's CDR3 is CASSPGSRWTDTQYF. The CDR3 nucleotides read TGTGCCAGCAGCCCGGGGAGTCGTTGGACAGATACGCAGTATTTT.

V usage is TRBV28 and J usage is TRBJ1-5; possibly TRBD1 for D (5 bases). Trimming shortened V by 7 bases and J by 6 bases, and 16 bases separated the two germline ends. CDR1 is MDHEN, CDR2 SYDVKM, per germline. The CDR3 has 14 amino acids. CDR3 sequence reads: CASTSGQGVQPQHF. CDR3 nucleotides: TGTGCCAGCACCTCCGGGCAGGGCGTTCAGCCCCAGCATTTT.

The CDR3 spells CASSTPGTSGRNEQFF. In DNA, the CDR3 is TGTGCCAGCAGTACCCCCGGGACTAGCGGGAGAAATGAGCAGTTCTTC. The chain links TRBV27 to TRBJ2-1; 14 bases agree with TRBD2. The CDR3 loop spans 16 amino acids. The trim removed 5 bases at V and 7 bases at J, leaving 7 bases unmatched. In germline, CDR1 is MNHEY, CDR2 SMNVEV (reference sequence).

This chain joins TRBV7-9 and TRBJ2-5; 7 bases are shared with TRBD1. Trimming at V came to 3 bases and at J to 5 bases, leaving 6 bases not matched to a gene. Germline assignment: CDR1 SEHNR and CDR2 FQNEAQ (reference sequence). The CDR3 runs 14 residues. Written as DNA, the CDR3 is TGTGCCAGCAGCTTGGGGACAGCTAGCGAGACCCAGTACTTC. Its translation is CASSLGTASETQYF.

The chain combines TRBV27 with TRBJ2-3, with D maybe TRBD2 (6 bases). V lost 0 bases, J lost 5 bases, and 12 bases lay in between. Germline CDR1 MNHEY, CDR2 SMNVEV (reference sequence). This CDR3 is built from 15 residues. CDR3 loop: CASSLSDGSQDTQYF. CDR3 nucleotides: TGTGCCAGCAGTTTATCTGACGGGAGTCAAGATACGCAGTATTTT.

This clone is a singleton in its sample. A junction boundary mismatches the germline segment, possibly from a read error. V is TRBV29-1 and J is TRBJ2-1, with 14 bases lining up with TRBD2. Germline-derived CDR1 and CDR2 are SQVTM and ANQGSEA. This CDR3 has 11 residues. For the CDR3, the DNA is TGCAGCGTTTGGGGACTAGCGGGAGTGCTCTTC. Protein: CSVWGLAGVLF.

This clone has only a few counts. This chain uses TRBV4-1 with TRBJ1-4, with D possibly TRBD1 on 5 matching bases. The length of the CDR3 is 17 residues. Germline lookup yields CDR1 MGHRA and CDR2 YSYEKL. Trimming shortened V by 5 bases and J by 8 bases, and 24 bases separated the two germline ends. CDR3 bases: TGCGCCAGCAGCTCACAGACGGGGGTTTTGAGGGGCGAAAAACTGTTTTTT. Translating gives CASSSQTGVLRGEKLFF.

The chain's CDR3 is CASSGEGDRASETQYF. The CDR3, as DNA: TGTGCCAGCAGTGGGGAAGGAGACAGGGCCTCCGAGACCCAGTACTTC. The chain combines TRBV2 with TRBJ2-5, with 7 bases matching TRBD1. V shed 4 bases and J 5 bases; nucleotides not matched to a gene: 13. The length of the CDR3 is 16 residues. The germline gives CDR1 SNHLY, CDR2 FYNNEI.

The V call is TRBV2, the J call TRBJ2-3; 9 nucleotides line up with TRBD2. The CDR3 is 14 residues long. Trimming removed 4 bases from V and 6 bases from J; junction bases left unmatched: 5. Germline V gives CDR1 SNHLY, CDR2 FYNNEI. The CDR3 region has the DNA TGTGCCAGCAGTGCGGTAGCGGGAGTGGATACGCAGTATTTT. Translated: CASSAVAGVDTQYF.

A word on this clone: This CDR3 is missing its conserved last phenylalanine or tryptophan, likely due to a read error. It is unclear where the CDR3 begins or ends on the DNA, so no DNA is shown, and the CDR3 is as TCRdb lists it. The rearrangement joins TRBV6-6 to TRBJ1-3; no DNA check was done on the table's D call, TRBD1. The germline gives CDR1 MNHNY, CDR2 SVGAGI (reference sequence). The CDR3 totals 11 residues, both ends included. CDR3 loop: CASSGAGGSYL.

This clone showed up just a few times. In DNA form, the CDR3 reads TGTGCCAGCAGCCAGACCGATAGCGGAGGGGCTTACGAGCAGTACTTC. Its translation is CASSQTDSGGAYEQYF. This sequence joins TRBV4-2 and TRBJ2-7, with D maybe TRBD2 (6 bases). Germline CDR1 and CDR2: LGHNA and YNFKEQ. The CDR3 is 16 residues long. With 3 bases removed from V and 4 bases from J, the gap between germline ends came to 19 bases.

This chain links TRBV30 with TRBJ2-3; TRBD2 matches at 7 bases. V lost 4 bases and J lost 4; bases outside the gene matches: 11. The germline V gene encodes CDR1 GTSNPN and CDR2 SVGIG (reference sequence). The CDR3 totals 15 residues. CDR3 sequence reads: CAWIPLSGNADTQYF. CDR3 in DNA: TGTGCCTGGATCCCGCTAAGCGGGAACGCAGATACGCAGTATTTT.

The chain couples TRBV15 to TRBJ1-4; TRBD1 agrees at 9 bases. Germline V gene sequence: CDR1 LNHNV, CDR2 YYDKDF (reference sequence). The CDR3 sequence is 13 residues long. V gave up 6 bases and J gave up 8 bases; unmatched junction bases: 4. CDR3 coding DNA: TGTGCCACCAGTTGGGGACAGGGAGAAAAACTGTTTTTT. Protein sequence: CATSWGQGEKLFF.